These T cell receptor beta chains were read from a single sample in a study of vaccination effects on CD4 cells after COVID-19. These receptors' targets are unknown. Sequencing used immunoSEQ multiplex PCR; TCRdb keeps in-frame clones, though not all of them. The sample lists about 20,000 clones, around 74% occurring once. The sequenced sample was CD4+ T cells from PBMCs cultured with a peptide pool, obtained before COVID-19 vaccination. These receptor sequences come from a human donor who had a prior SARS-CoV-2 infection. Each CDR3 is given with its conserved first and last residue. Each record gives: clone size, J gene, D gene, V gene, CDR3 DNA, CDR3 protein. D genes are given only for firm matches. Some rows mark clone size as missing; the rest say once, few, many or name a class of expanded clone.

-,TRBJ2-1,-,TRBV30,TGTGCCTGGAGTCCGAAGAATGAGCAGTTCTTC,CAWSPKNEQFF
-,TRBJ2-5,TRBD1,TRBV2,TGTGCCAGCAGTGAAGCAACAGGGGTTCCGGAGACCCAGTACTTC,CASSEATGVPETQYF
-,TRBJ2-1,TRBD2,TRBV6-5,TGTGCCAGCAGCCTAAGCGGGAGTGTTATAAATGAGCAGTTCTTC,CASSLSGSVINEQFF
-,TRBJ2-1,-,TRBV14,TGTGCCAGCAGCCAATTAGGGGAAGTAGGGAATGAGCAGTTCTTC,CASSQLGEVGNEQFF
few,TRBJ2-7,-,TRBV24-1,TGTGCCACCAGTGGTTCTGGTAACGAGCAGTACTTC,CATSGSGNEQYF
few,TRBJ1-2,-,TRBV14,TGTGCCAGCAGCCTGGGGCGAGGTCCTGGCTACACCTTC,CASSLGRGPGYTF
-,TRBJ1-5,-,TRBV4-1,TGCGCCAGCAGCCCCGCCCGCGGGCCCAGAGGGGAGCCCCAGCATTTT,CASSPARGPRGEPQHF
-,TRBJ2-2,TRBD2,TRBV7-7,TGTGCTAGCAGCCTACTAGCGGGTGCGAACACCGGGGAGCTGTTTTTT,CASSLLAGANTGELFF
few,TRBJ2-5,-,TRBV28,TGTGCCAGCAGTTCAGGCTTTGTGGGCAAAGAGACCCAGTACTTC,CASSSGFVGKETQYF
-,TRBJ2-4,TRBD2,TRBV20-1,TGCAGTGCTAGTCTGGGCGGGGGGGCTGCCAAAAACATTCAGTACTTC,CSASLGGGAAKNIQYF
-,TRBJ1-5,TRBD1,TRBV4-1,TGCGCCAGCAGCCAACTCCACAGGGGCAGCCAGCCCCAGCATTTT,CASSQLHRGSQPQHF
-,TRBJ1-3,-,TRBV18,TGTGCCAGCTCACCATCGGGGGCGTTAGGAAACACCATATATTTT,CASSPSGALGNTIYF
-,TRBJ1-2,TRBD1,TRBV10-3,TGTGCCATCAGTGAGAACCGACAGGGGGATAGGGGCTACACCTTC,CAISENRQGDRGYTF
once,TRBJ1-5,-,TRBV6-5,TGTGCCAGCAGAACCCCGTCTGCTCAGCCCCAGCATTTT,CASRTPSAQPQHF
-,TRBJ2-3,-,TRBV28,TGTGCCAGCAGGCCTCCGAGCACAGATACGCAGTATTTT,CASRPPSTDTQYF
few,TRBJ2-7,-,TRBV5-6,TGTGCCAGCAGCGGGGCCAGGAGCTCCTACGAGCAGTACTTC,CASSGARSSYEQYF
-,TRBJ2-5,-,TRBV6-5,TGTGCCAGCAGCCTACCGGGAGAGACCCAGTACTTC,CASSLPGETQYF
-,TRBJ1-1,-,TRBV30,TGTGCCTGGAGTGTAGGGGTCGGGGACACTGAAGCTTTCTTT,CAWSVGVGDTEAFF
-,TRBJ1-2,-,TRBV5-4,TGTGCCAGCAGCCCTAGGGGGACCCTCGGCTATGGCTACACCTTC,CASSPRGTLGYGYTF
-,TRBJ1-4,-,TRBV5-1,TGCGCCAGCAGCTTGGGGGTCACGCCTCCTGAAAAACTGTTTTTT,CASSLGVTPPEKLFF
-,TRBJ2-7,-,TRBV28,TGTGCCAGCAGTTTCCCCACAGGTACCTCCCCGCGGCAGTACTTC,CASSFPTGTSPRQYF
few,TRBJ2-7,-,TRBV3-1/TRBV3-2,TGTGCCAGCAGCCAAGGAACGGCCAGAGGCCACGAGCAGTACTTC,CASSQGTARGHEQYF
-,TRBJ2-5,-,TRBV30,TGTGCCTGGAGTAGGGGGAACGGTGAGACCCAGTACTTC,CAWSRGNGETQYF
few,TRBJ2-2,TRBD2,TRBV5-4,TGTGCCAGCAGCCCAGCGGCGCCGGGGGGAACGACCGGGGAGCTGTTTTTT,CASSPAAPGGTTGELFF
-,TRBJ2-1,TRBD2,TRBV6-5,TGTGCCAGCAGTTACTATGGCGGGAGCGATGAGCAGTTCTTC,CASSYYGGSDEQFF
-,TRBJ1-1,-,TRBV5-6,TGTGCCAGCAGCTCCTCGGGGGGCCGACGGTCCACTGAAGCTTTCTTT,CASSSSGGRRSTEAFF
-,TRBJ2-5,TRBD1,TRBV24-1,TGTGCCACCAGTGATTCGGTGACAGGGGAGACCCAGTACTTC,CATSDSVTGETQYF
-,TRBJ2-3,-,TRBV20-1,TGCAGTGCCGGTGGGCCGGATACGCAGTATTTT,CSAGGPDTQYF
-,TRBJ2-5,-,TRBV3-1/TRBV3-2,TGTGCCAGCAGCGTACGGGAGACCCAGTACTTC,CASSVRETQYF
-,TRBJ1-6,-,TRBV5-1,TGCGCCAGCAGCTTAAATCAGGGCCCGAATTCACCCCTCCACTTT,CASSLNQGPNSPLHF
-,TRBJ1-2,TRBD1,TRBV7-2,TGTGCCAGCAGCCCCCGCCGACAGGGAGTTGGCTACACCTTC,CASSPRRQGVGYTF
-,TRBJ2-3,-,TRBV5-5,TGTGCCAGCAGCTTGCGGCCAGGGGCGCAGGGAGATACGCAGTATTTT,CASSLRPGAQGDTQYF
-,TRBJ1-2,-,TRBV5-4,TGTGCCAGCAGCCGGACCTCGGGCAGTTTTGACTATGGCTACACCTTC,CASSRTSGSFDYGYTF
-,TRBJ1-2,-,TRBV4-1,TGCGCCAGCAGCCAAGCGCACAGTATCTATGGCTACACCTTC,CASSQAHSIYGYTF
-,TRBJ1-4,TRBD1,TRBV27,TGTGCCAGCAGTTTTCTGGGACAGGGGAGTGAAAAACTGTTTTTT,CASSFLGQGSEKLFF
-,TRBJ2-3,TRBD1,TRBV7-8,TGTGCCAGCAGCTTCTACAGGGGAACAGATACGCAGTATTTT,CASSFYRGTDTQYF
large,TRBJ2-7,TRBD1,TRBV5-5,TGTGCCAGCAGCCCTCGCCCCGGGACAGGGGATCACGAGCAGTACTTC,CASSPRPGTGDHEQYF
-,TRBJ2-1,-,TRBV12-5,TGTGCTAGTGTTCTGACAGGGAGGAGCCTCAATGAGCAGTTCTTC,CASVLTGRSLNEQFF
-,TRBJ2-3,TRBD2,TRBV9,TGTGCCAGCAGCGTAGCGGCAGGAGCGGGAGACGATACGCAGTATTTT,CASSVAAGAGDDTQYF
-,TRBJ2-1,TRBD2,TRBV30,TGTGCCGGACTAGCGGGAGGGTACAATGAGCAGTTCTTC,CAGLAGGYNEQFF
-,TRBJ2-7,-,TRBV7-9,TGTGCCAGCAGCTTAGGGGCGGATTCCTACGAGCAGTACTTC,CASSLGADSYEQYF
-,TRBJ2-3,TRBD2,TRBV14,TGTGCCAGCAGCCTTCTAAGGGGGACTAGCGGGGGTCGATTGTCTACGCAGTATTTT,CASSLLRGTSGGRLSTQYF
once,TRBJ2-5,-,TRBV6-6,TGTGCCAGCAGAAACGGGGGGCGAGAGACCCAGTACTTC,CASRNGGRETQYF
-,TRBJ2-3,-,TRBV5-4,TGTGCCAGCAGCCGAGGGGGGACCGGCACAGATACGCAGTATTTT,CASSRGGTGTDTQYF
-,TRBJ1-6,-,TRBV7-2,TGTGCCAGCAGCTTAGTTGGGAATTCACCCCTCCACTTT,CASSLVGNSPLHF
-,TRBJ2-5,TRBD2,TRBV5-6,TGTGCCAGCAGCTTGGGTCTAGCGGGTGCAGATGAGACCCAGTACTTC,CASSLGLAGADETQYF
-,TRBJ2-3,TRBD2,TRBV7-2,TGTGCCAGCAGCACTCTAGCGGGAGGCGCAGATACGCAGTATTTT,CASSTLAGGADTQYF
-,TRBJ1-4,-,TRBV29-1,TGCAGCGCCCTTGGGATTACAACTAATGAAAAACTGTTTTTT,CSALGITTNEKLFF
-,TRBJ2-3,-,TRBV11-2,TGTGCCAGCAGCTTAGTAAGGGGGCGGGGGACAGATACGCAGTATTTT,CASSLVRGRGTDTQYF
few,TRBJ2-1,TRBD2,TRBV3-1/TRBV3-2,TGTGCCAGCAGTCCTTGGACTAGCGTCTACAATGAGCAGTTCTTC,CASSPWTSVYNEQFF
-,TRBJ2-5,-,TRBV10-3,TGTGCCATCAGTGAGTCGACCATCGGGTTAGCGCATCAAGAGACCCAGTACTTC,CAISESTIGLAHQETQYF
once,TRBJ2-7,TRBD2,TRBV6-2/TRBV6-3,TGTGCCAGCAGTTACCTGAGCGGGGCCCCCTACGAGCAGTACTTC,CASSYLSGAPYEQYF